A selection of T cell receptor beta chains follows, all from one sample in a study of OX40 agonist ivuxolimab in advanced cancers. Some clones are missing from TCRdb's copy, which holds only in-frame ones; the method was immunoSEQ multiplex PCR. The repertoire holds roughly 41,000 clones, with around 91% as singletons. The starting material was CD4+ or CD8+ T cells sorted from blood, obtained in a trial of the OX40 agonist ivuxolimab. The receptors originated from an adult with an advanced solid tumor such as melanoma, head and neck, liver or kidney cancer. CDR3s include the opening cysteine and the closing phenylalanine or tryptophan. D genes are given only for firm matches. The size of a clone is reported for some rows only, either as once, few or many, or as a class for expanded clones.

j_call | v_call | d_call | clone_size | cdr3_aa | cdr3_nt
TRBJ1-6 | TRBV6-1 | NA | NA | CASSDPQGKGSYNSPLHF | TGTGCCAGCAGTGATCCGCAGGGTAAAGGCTCCTATAATTCACCCCTCCACTTT
TRBJ1-1 | TRBV5-6 | NA | NA | CASSWGTAEAFF | TGTGCCAGCAGCTGGGGGACGGCTGAAGCTTTCTTT
TRBJ1-1 | TRBV29-1 | NA | NA | CSVDDGGDTDTEAFF | TGCAGCGTGGACGATGGAGGTGATACGGACACTGAAGCTTTCTTT
TRBJ2-3 | TRBV28 | TRBD2 | NA | CASSSYLAGGTDTQYF | TGTGCCAGCAGTTCCTATCTAGCGGGAGGCACAGATACGCAGTATTTT
TRBJ2-7 | TRBV6-1 | NA | NA | CASSEGSWPAPGSYEQYF | TGTGCCAGCAGTGAAGGAAGTTGGCCAGCCCCAGGCTCCTACGAGCAGTACTTC
TRBJ2-7 | TRBV6-6 | NA | NA | CASSYTGEQYF | TGTGCCAGCAGTTATACAGGCGAGCAGTACTTC
TRBJ1-4 | TRBV6-5 | NA | NA | CASSYSKQGGEKLFF | TGTGCCAGCAGTTACTCGAAACAGGGTGGGGAAAAACTGTTTTTT
TRBJ2-1 | TRBV7-9 | NA | once | CASSPGRDEQFF | TGTGCCAGCAGCCCCGGTCGGGATGAGCAGTTCTTC
TRBJ2-1 | TRBV7-3 | NA | NA | CASSPSTRLYVGEQFF | TGTGCCAGCAGCCCCTCGACTAGATTGTACGTTGGTGAGCAGTTCTTC
TRBJ2-1 | TRBV5-1 | NA | NA | CASSSSGYNEQFF | TGCGCCAGCAGCAGTTCGGGATACAATGAGCAGTTCTTC
TRBJ1-5 | TRBV28 | NA | NA | CASRFLGEHQPQHF | TGTGCCAGCAGGTTTCTTGGGGAGCATCAGCCCCAGCATTTT
TRBJ2-7 | TRBV5-1 | TRBD2 | NA | CASSLETGTSGGEQYF | TGCGCCAGCAGCTTGGAGACGGGGACTAGCGGGGGCGAGCAGTACTTC
TRBJ2-3 | TRBV7-3 | TRBD2 | NA | CASSPAGGAGDTQYF | TGTGCCAGCAGCCCAGCCGGGGGGGCCGGGGATACGCAGTATTTT
TRBJ2-7 | TRBV6-1 | NA | NA | CASSEDSNLYEQYF | TGTGCCAGCAGTGAAGATTCCAACCTCTACGAGCAGTACTTC
TRBJ2-1 | TRBV2 | NA | NA | CASRTSKSSYNEQFF | TGTGCCAGCAGGACCAGTAAGAGCTCCTACAATGAGCAGTTCTTC
TRBJ1-4 | TRBV27 | NA | NA | CASRLGGRGEKLFF | TGTGCCAGCAGGCTAGGGGGGCGCGGGGAAAAACTGTTTTTT
TRBJ1-5 | TRBV2 | NA | NA | CASSDSRGFGNQPQHF | TGTGCCAGCAGTGATTCTCGGGGGTTCGGCAATCAGCCCCAGCATTTT